Presented here are 9 T cell receptor beta chains from one specimen sequenced in a study of T cell clonality in common variable immunodeficiency. The data were produced by immunoSEQ multiplex PCR, yet TCRdb's version contains in-frame clones alone and is incomplete. This record lists about 37,000 clones, none seen once only, and the top ten clones contain 0.75% to 1%. The sequencing sample was made of peripheral blood mononuclear cells. These receptors were collected from a person aged 18 to 75 in good health.

This clone was seen repeatedly, ten times or more. The sequenced fragment ends 3 residues before the CDR3 boundary, so the rest is inferred from the germline J gene. The V and J genes are TRBV12-5 and TRBJ1-5, with D tentatively TRBD1 (5 bases). The ends were cut back, 6 bases at V and 0 bases at J, with 9 bases in the middle. CDR1 and CDR2 (germline): LGHNT, FRNRAP. The CDR3 consists of 14 residues. The CDR3 is CASGGDSSNQPQHF. The sequenced part of the CDR3 DNA is TGTGCTAGTGGGGGCGACAGTAGCAATCAGCCC.

This clone was observed many times. The DNA ends 3 residues before the CDR3 does, and the rest of the CDR3 is filled in from the germline J gene. The chain carries TRBV19 and TRBJ1-2, with 9 bases identical to TRBD1. The CDR3 loop spans 14 amino acids. The germline gives CDR1 LNHDA, CDR2 SQIVND (reference sequence). The junction had 5 bases not matched to a gene; V was cut back by 5 bases and J by 4 bases. Incomplete CDR3 DNA: TGTGCCAGTAGTGGCCCGGGACAGGGCTATGGC. This translates into CASSGPGQGYG. The CDR3, in full, reads CASSGPGQGYGYTF.

By proportion, this clone is medium-sized (0.01 to 0.1%). The read halts 3 residues ahead of the CDR3 end, with the missing end drawn from the germline J gene. The V and J genes are TRBV20-1 and TRBJ1-1; maybe TRBD1 (6 bases). V gave up 3 bases and J gave up 5 bases, with 10 bases separating them. The V gene's germline CDR1 is DFQATT and CDR2 SNEGSKA (reference sequence). The CDR3 has 12 amino acids. CDR3 DNA (partial): TGCAGTGCTAGTAGGAGGGGGACTGAA. It encodes CSASRRGTE. The entire CDR3 reads CSASRRGTEAFF.

Ten or more counts support this clone. The sequenced fragment ends 3 residues before the CDR3 boundary, so the rest is inferred from the germline J gene. The chain joins TRBV20-1 to TRBJ2-1; 9 bases align to TRBD2. CDR1 DFQATT and CDR2 SNEGSKA come from the germline V gene (reference sequence). The ends lost 1 base at V and 7 bases at J; junction bases unmatched: 8. This CDR3 spans 15 amino acids. Incomplete CDR3 DNA: TGCAGTGCTAGAGCGCGGGGGGGGCTCTGGAATGAG. Encoded protein: CSARARGGLWNE. The CDR3 reads in full as CSARARGGLWNEQFF.

As for this clone: The read stops 3 residues short of the end of the CDR3; the missing end is completed from the germline J gene. The chain couples TRBV19 to TRBJ2-2; TRBD1 aligns across 8 bases. Germline lookup yields CDR1 LNHDA and CDR2 SQIVND (reference sequence). J gave up 3 bases and V 2 bases, and 5 bases lay outside the gene matches. CDR3 length: 16 amino acids. The covered CDR3 bases are TGTGCCAGTAGTATAACCGGGACAGGACACACCGGGGAG. Amino acids: CASSITGTGHTGE. The whole CDR3 reads CASSITGTGHTGELFF.

At least ten counts were recorded for this clone. The read stops 3 residues short of the end of the CDR3; the missing end is completed from the germline J gene. The rearrangement links TRBV2 to TRBJ1-1; no clear D. This CDR3 is 15 amino acids long. V was shortened by 6 bases and J by 2 bases, with 16 bases between the two germline ends. Germline loops: CDR1 SNHLY, CDR2 FYNNEI. The chain's CDR3 is CASRGKGVINTEAFF. CDR3 bases read: TGTGCCAGCAGGGGCAAGGGTGTTATTAACACTGAA.

This clone was seen many times. The CDR3 is cut off 3 residues early in the read; its end comes from the germline J gene. This chain uses TRBV19 with TRBJ2-7; 10 nucleotides line up with TRBD1. With V trimmed by 5 bases and J by 2 bases, 6 bases remained unmatched. Germline CDR1 reads LNHDA; CDR2 reads SQIVND (reference sequence). The CDR3 totals 15 residues. CDR3 sequence: CASSSPGQGTYEQYF. Partial CDR3 DNA: TGTGCCAGTAGTTCCCCGGGACAGGGGACCTACGAG.

This clone was seen many times. An end of the junction differs from the germline gene, which may be a read error. The read stops 3 residues short of the end of the CDR3; the missing end is completed from the germline J gene. The chain recombines TRBV4-2 with TRBJ2-7; no firm D call. Germline CDR1 LGHNA, CDR2 YNFKEQ. This CDR3 is 15 amino acids long. Incomplete CDR3 DNA: TGCGCCAGCAGCCAAGATCCGTACTCCCGCTACGAG. This gives the protein CASSQDPYSRYE. The full CDR3 protein reads CASSQDPYSRYEQYF.

With regard to this clone: The read ends 3 residues before the CDR3 terminus; that terminus is restored from the germline J gene. The chain recombines TRBV7-6 with TRBJ2-7; 8 bases align to TRBD1. The CDR3 covers 13 residues. With V trimmed by 4 bases and J by 6 bases, 5 bases remained unmatched. Germline CDR1 and CDR2: SGHVS and FNYEAQ. The CDR3 bases that were read are TGTGCCAGCAGCTACCAGGGGGCAGGCGAG. Translated, it gives CASSYQGAGE. The complete CDR3 protein is CASSYQGAGEQYF.